This note documents a single T cell receptor beta chain sequence. Its cognate antigen is unknown. The sample originates from a study of T cell responses to AZD1222 COVID-19 vaccine. The study, taken as a whole, reports: The study sampled repertoires only after the peak T cell response. When two AZD1222 doses had been given, Spike-specific TCR breadth and depth rose. Spike-wide coverage was observed for vaccine-associated CD4 TCRs, with dominant responses at 160-218 and 743-854. Reportedly, nearly half of unique spike TCRs recognized epitopes outside B.1.351/B.1.1.7 mutations.

The CDR3 covers 17 residues. CDR1 and CDR2 (germline): SGHTA, FQGNSA. The ends lost 5 bases at V and 1 base at J; junction bases unmatched: 13. TCRdb's table, derived via immunoSEQ multiplex PCR, lists solely in-frame clones and lacks some. The sample carries under 200,000 clones, approximately 91% recorded once. The TCR was taken from an adult in good health. Here the sequenced sample was peripheral blood, taken on day 0 of AZD1222 vaccination. V and J are TRBV7-2 and TRBJ1-1, with TRBD1 matching over 7 bases. Here the CDR3 reads CASSPRQGRWTNTEAFF. The DNA for the CDR3 is TGTGCCAGCAGCCCACGACAGGGTAGGTGGACGAACACTGAAGCTTTCTTT.